This T cell receptor beta chain was sequenced for a study of T cells in Graves' hyperthyroidism and ophthalmopathy. Overall study results and limits: Researchers report that a 13 V-J model separated ophthalmopathy from stable hyperthyroidism.

An absence of ophthalmopathy progression within 18 months meant stable Graves' hyperthyroidism. Amplified regions were TCR beta CDR3 sequences from RNA transcripts. The HTBI primer set served for first-round RT-PCR of the TCR CDR3. TCRdb redid the calling of the multiplex PCR reads with MiXCR, one entry per CDR3 protein. The sample lists about 840,000 distinct CDR3 sequences, more than 30% occurring once. This clonotype was found many times. As yet, its antigen is unknown. The sequenced material came from blood. This sequence was found in a young man with Graves' hyperthyroidism.

Here the CDR3 reads CATSETGPPYEQYF. The CDR3 DNA sequence: TGTGCCACCAGTGAAACGGGGCCCCCGTACGAGCAGTACTTC. The rearrangement joins TRBV24-1 to TRBJ2-7; perhaps D is TRBD1 or TRBD2 (5 bases each). Germline CDR1 KGHDR, CDR2 SFDVKD. V was pared by 4 bases and J by 4 bases, with 13 bases between. This CDR3 region has 14 residues.